In this sample, the clone carrying this T cell receptor (beta chain) turned up once. The data belong to a study of blood T cell repertoires in COVID-19. This CDR3 comprises 14 residues. CDR1 and CDR2 (germline): SGHRS, YFSETQ. Unmatched junction bases numbered 6, after V lost 0 bases and J lost 7 bases. Sequenced by immunoSEQ multiplex PCR; TCRdb stores in-frame clones only, minus some. Here the sample spans about 60,000 clones, about 91% being singletons. This sequence joins TRBV5-1 and TRBJ1-2; 7 bases map to TRBD1. Sequenced: peripheral blood. The clonotype comes from a woman aged 55-75 years with active COVID-19. The CDR3 sequence: CASSLEQGLVGYTF. The CDR3, as DNA: TGCGCCAGCAGCTTGGAACAGGGGCTGGTTGGCTACACCTTC.